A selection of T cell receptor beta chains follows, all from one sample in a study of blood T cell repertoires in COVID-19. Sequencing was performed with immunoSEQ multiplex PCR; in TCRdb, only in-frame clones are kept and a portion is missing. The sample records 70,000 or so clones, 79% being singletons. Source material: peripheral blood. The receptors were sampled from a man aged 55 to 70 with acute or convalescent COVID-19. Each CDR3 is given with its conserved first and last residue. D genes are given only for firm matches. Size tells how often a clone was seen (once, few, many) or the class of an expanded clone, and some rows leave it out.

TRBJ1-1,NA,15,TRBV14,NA,CASSRLSRGGTEAFF,TGTGCCAGCAGCCGCCTTAGTCGGGGAGGCACTGAAGCTTTCTTT
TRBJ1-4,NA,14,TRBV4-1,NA,CASSQGTDNEKLFF,TGCGCCAGCAGCCAAGGGACTGACAATGAAAAACTGTTTTTT
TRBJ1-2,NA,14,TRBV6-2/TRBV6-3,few,CASSLRYSNYGYTF,TGTGCCAGCAGTTTACGATACAGCAACTATGGCTACACCTTC
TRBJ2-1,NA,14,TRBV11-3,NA,CASSLDGPNNEQFF,TGTGCCAGCAGCTTAGATGGGCCAAACAATGAGCAGTTCTTC
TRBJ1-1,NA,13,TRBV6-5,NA,CASRPTENTEAFF,TGTGCCAGCAGACCGACAGAGAACACTGAAGCTTTCTTT
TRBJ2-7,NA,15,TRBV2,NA,CASSERPGASFEQYF,TGTGCCAGCAGTGAACGGCCAGGGGCCTCGTTCGAGCAGTACTTC
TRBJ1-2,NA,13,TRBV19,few,CASSINRDYGYTF,TGTGCCAGTAGTATAAACAGGGACTATGGCTACACCTTC
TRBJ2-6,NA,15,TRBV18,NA,CASSPSGAGANVLTF,TGTGCCAGCTCACCCTCCGGGGCTGGGGCCAACGTCCTGACTTTC
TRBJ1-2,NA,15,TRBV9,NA,CASSVEWANQDGYTF,TGTGCCAGCAGCGTAGAATGGGCAAACCAGGATGGCTACACCTTC
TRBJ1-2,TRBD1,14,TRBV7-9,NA,CASSRMGQGLSYTF,TGTGCCAGCAGCCGCATGGGACAGGGACTTAGCTACACCTTC
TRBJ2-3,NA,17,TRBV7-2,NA,CASSFLPGRLSTDTQYF,TGTGCCAGCAGCTTCCTCCCGGGTCGCCTTAGCACAGATACGCAGTATTTT
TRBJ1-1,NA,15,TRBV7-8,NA,CASSSQGIMNTEAFF,TGTGCCAGCAGCTCGCAGGGGATCATGAACACTGAAGCTTTCTTT
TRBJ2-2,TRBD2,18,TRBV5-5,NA,CASSTLLAGGEDTGELFF,TGTGCCAGCAGCACTCTCCTAGCGGGGGGCGAGGACACCGGGGAGCTGTTTTTT
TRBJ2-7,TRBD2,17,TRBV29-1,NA,CSVGQAGLAGTSYEQYF,TGCAGCGTGGGTCAGGCTGGACTAGCGGGGACCTCCTACGAGCAGTACTTC
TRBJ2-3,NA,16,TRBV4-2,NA,CASSLRDIASTDTQYF,TGTGCCAGCAGCCTCCGGGACATTGCAAGCACAGATACGCAGTATTTT
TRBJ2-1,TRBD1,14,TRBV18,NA,CASSPTGAYNEQFF,TGTGCCAGCTCACCGACAGGGGCCTACAATGAGCAGTTCTTC
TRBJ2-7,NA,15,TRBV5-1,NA,CASSLAGGDSYEQYF,TGCGCCAGCAGCTTGGCCGGCGGGGACAGCTACGAGCAGTACTTC
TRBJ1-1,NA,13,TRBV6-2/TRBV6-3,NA,CASSYQGGTEAFF,TGTGCCAGCAGTTATCAGGGTGGCACTGAAGCTTTCTTT
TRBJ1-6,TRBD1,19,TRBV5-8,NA,CASSYAGTGEISYNSPLHF,TGTGCCAGCAGCTACGCCGGGACAGGGGAGATCTCCTATAATTCACCCCTCCACTTT
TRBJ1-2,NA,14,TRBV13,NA,CASSYRTANYGYTF,TGTGCCAGCAGCTACCGGACAGCTAACTATGGCTACACCTTC
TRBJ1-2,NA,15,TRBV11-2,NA,CASSLDLGQSYGYTF,TGTGCCAGCAGCTTAGATCTAGGACAGTCCTATGGCTACACCTTC
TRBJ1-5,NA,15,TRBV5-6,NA,CASSSGTLSNQPQHF,TGTGCCAGCAGCTCCGGGACACTTAGCAATCAGCCCCAGCATTTT
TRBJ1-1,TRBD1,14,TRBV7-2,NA,CASSDRGLNTEAFF,TGTGCCAGCAGCGACAGGGGGCTCAACACTGAAGCTTTCTTT
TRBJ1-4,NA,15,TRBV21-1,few,CASSKNRGVAEKLFF,TGTGCCAGCAGCAAAAACAGGGGGGTTGCTGAAAAACTGTTTTTT
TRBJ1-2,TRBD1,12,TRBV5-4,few,CASSEQGTGYTF,TGTGCCAGCAGCGAACAGGGGACTGGCTACACCTTC
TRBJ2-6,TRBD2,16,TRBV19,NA,CASSTRGGAGANVLTF,TGTGCCAGTAGTACTCGGGGGGGCGCTGGGGCCAACGTCCTGACTTTC
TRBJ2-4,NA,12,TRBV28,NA,CASSFSRYIQYF,TGTGCCAGCAGTTTTTCGCGGTACATTCAGTACTTC
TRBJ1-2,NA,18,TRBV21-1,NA,CASNNSKQGLSLDYGYTF,TGTGCCAGCAACAACTCGAAGCAGGGGCTCAGCCTTGACTATGGCTACACCTTC
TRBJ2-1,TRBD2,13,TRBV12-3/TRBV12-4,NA,CASSGGPYNEQFF,TGTGCCAGTAGCGGGGGCCCCTACAATGAGCAGTTCTTC
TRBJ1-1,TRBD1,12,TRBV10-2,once,CASGTGGGEAFF,TGCGCCAGCGGCACAGGGGGTGGTGAAGCTTTCTTT
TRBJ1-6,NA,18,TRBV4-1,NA,CASSQAGQRLSYNSPLHF,TGCGCCAGCAGCCAAGCCGGACAGCGCCTCTCCTATAATTCACCCCTCCACTTT
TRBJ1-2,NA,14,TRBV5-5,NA,CASSLAGGPIGYTF,TGTGCCAGCAGCTTGGCGGGGGGTCCGATTGGCTACACCTTC
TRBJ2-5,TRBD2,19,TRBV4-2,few,CASSQEQTSGGARQETQYF,TGTGCCAGCAGCCAAGAGCAGACTAGCGGGGGGGCCCGGCAAGAGACCCAGTACTTC
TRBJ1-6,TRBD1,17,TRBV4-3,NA,CASSQDPRTGGNSPLHF,TGCGCCAGCAGCCAAGATCCAAGGACAGGGGGTAATTCACCCCTCCACTTT
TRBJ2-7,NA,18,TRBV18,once,CASSPPISGGGPLYEQYF,TGTGCCAGCTCACCACCGATTTCGGGCGGAGGGCCTTTATACGAGCAGTACTTC
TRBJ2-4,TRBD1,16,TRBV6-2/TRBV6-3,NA,CASSYKPWTGKNIQYF,TGTGCCAGCAGTTACAAACCTTGGACAGGGAAAAACATTCAGTACTTC
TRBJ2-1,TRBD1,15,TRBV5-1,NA,CASSLVGQGRYEQFF,TGCGCCAGCAGCTTGGTGGGACAGGGAAGGTATGAGCAGTTCTTC
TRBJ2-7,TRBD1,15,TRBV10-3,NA,CAISDPGQVSYEQYF,TGTGCCATCAGTGACCCGGGACAGGTCTCCTACGAGCAGTACTTC